This T cell receptor beta chain comes out of a study of T cells in localized non-small cell lung cancer. Notes on the study in general: Adjacent lung exhibited a median of 57 among the 100 most abundant tumor clones.

Points on this clone: The target antigen is unknown.

Germline CDR1 is KGHSH and CDR2 is LQKENI. This CDR3 is built from 16 residues. J lost 1 base, V lost 3 bases, and 3 bases had no gene match. Clones were read by immunoSEQ multiplex PCR, and TCRdb kept only the in-frame ones, dropping some. The sample includes under 12,000 clones, roughly 82% of them seen just once. This specimen was peripheral blood mononuclear cells, taken before any cancer treatment. V usage is TRBV18 and J usage is TRBJ2-1; 10 bases match TRBD2. The origin of this receptor is a female donor aged 60 or older with stage II lung adenocarcinoma. The chain's CDR3 is CASSPPSGGSYNEQFF. Written as DNA, the CDR3 is TGTGCCAGCTCACCTCCTAGCGGGGGATCCTACAATGAGCAGTTCTTC.